These 7 T cell receptor beta chains originate from one sample sequenced in a study of naive and memory T cell subsets. An equimolar mix of two oligonucleotides served as the beta constant-region primer for TRBC1 and TRBC2. The ligated cDNA underwent four PCR rounds using SP2 and nested alpha and beta constant-region primers. TCRdb passed the UMI-ligation and nested PCR reads through MiXCR, listing each CDR3 protein once. The sample holds 130,000 or so distinct CDR3 sequences, roughly 36% seen once. The specimen sequenced was central memory CD4+ T cells from blood. These receptors all stem from a human donor in good health.

This clonotype turned up a few times. This chain joins TRBV6-2 or TRBV6-3 and TRBJ2-7, with D perhaps TRBD2 (5 bases). Germline V gene sequence: CDR1 MNHEY, CDR2 SVGEGT. Between the trimmed V and J ends, which lost 5 bases and 0 bases, there was a span of 8 bases. The CDR3 contains 13 residues. CDR3 sequence: CASSKSGSYEQYF. The CDR3 DNA sequence: TGTGCCAGCAGTAAGAGCGGCTCCTACGAGCAGTACTTC.

This clonotype was detected ten times or more. The chain recombines TRBV28 with TRBJ2-7, with 7 bases matching TRBD1. The CDR3 length is 12 residues. V gave up 10 bases and J gave up 4 bases; unmatched junction bases: 7. CDR1 is MDHEN, CDR2 SYDVKM, per germline. CDR3 region: CATRDSLYEQYF. CDR3 sequence (DNA): TGTGCCACTCGGGACAGTCTATACGAGCAGTACTTC.

In its sample, this clonotype was seen a few times. The rearrangement uses TRBV10-3 and TRBJ2-1, with TRBD2 matching 7 bases. The J segment lost 8 bases and the V segment lost 6 bases, leaving 7 bases of the junction unmatched. The CDR3 is 13 residues long. Germline V gene data show CDR1 as ENHRY and CDR2 as SYGVKD. Here the CDR3 reads CAISVERDDEQFF. CDR3 in DNA: TGTGCCATCAGCGTGGAGCGGGATGATGAGCAGTTCTTC.

This clonotype appeared a few times. V usage is TRBV20-1 and J usage is TRBJ2-5; 8 positions match TRBD2. Losses at the gene ends were 1 base for V and 7 bases for J; bases not matched to a gene: 11. The V gene's germline CDR1 is DFQATT and CDR2 SNEGSKA (reference sequence). This CDR3 spans 15 amino acids. The CDR3 protein is CSARASGAGGGTQYF. The CDR3 DNA follows: TGCAGTGCTAGAGCCTCGGGGGCGGGAGGAGGGACCCAGTACTTC.

In this sample, this clonotype turned up a few times. For the CDR3, the DNA is TGCAGTGCTAGAGACCAGCAGGGATCTGGGGCCAACGTCCTGACTTTC. As protein: CSARDQQGSGANVLTF. The V and J genes are TRBV20-1 and TRBJ2-6; possibly TRBD1 for D (5 bases). The CDR3 is made up of 16 amino acids. CDR1 and CDR2 (germline): DFQATT, SNEGSKA (reference sequence). Between the trimmed V and J ends, which lost 0 bases and 1 base, there was a span of 10 bases.

The chain has TRBV11-2 and TRBJ2-7; D unclear. The germline gives CDR1 SGHAT, CDR2 FQNNGV. Trimming left V 2 bases short and J 3 bases short, with 14 bases between. The CDR3 runs to 15 residues. The CDR3 sequence: CASSLILDGNYEQYF. CDR3 coding DNA: TGTGCCAGCAGCTTAATCCTCGACGGCAACTACGAGCAGTACTTC.

This clonotype turned up a few times. The rearrangement links TRBV28 to TRBJ2-1; D not resolved. This CDR3 has 12 residues. Trimming removed 3 bases from V and 4 bases from J, with 4 bases in between. Germline values: CDR1 MDHEN, CDR2 SYDVKM. The CDR3 DNA sequence: TGTGCCAGCAGTTTGATTTACAATGAGCAGTTCTTC. Translating it yields CASSLIYNEQFF. Full variable domain (missing parts from reference TRBV28 and TRBJ2-1): DVKVTQSSRYLVKRTGEKVFLECVQDMDHENMFWYRQDPGLGLRLIYFSYDVKMKEKGDIPEGYSVSREKKERFSLILESASTNQTSMYLCASSLIYNEQFFGPGTRLTVL.